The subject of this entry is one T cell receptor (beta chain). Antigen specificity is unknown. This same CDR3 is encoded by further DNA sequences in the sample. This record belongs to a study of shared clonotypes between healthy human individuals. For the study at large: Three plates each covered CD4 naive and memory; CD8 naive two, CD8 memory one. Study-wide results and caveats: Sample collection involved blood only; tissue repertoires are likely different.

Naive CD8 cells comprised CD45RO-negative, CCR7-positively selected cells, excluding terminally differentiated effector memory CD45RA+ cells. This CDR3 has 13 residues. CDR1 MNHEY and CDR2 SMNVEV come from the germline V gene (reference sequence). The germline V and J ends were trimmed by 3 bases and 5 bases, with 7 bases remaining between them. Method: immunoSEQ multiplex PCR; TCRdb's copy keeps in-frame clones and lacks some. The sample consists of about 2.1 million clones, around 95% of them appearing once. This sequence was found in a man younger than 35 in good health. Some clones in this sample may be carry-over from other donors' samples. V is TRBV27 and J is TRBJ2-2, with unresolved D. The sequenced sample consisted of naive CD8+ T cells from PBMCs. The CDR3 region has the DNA TGTGCCAGCAGTTTCACGCGGACCGGGGAGCTGTTTTTT. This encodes CASSFTRTGELFF.